Here is one T cell receptor (beta chain) with its context. What it recognizes is unknown. These data originate in a study of T cell repertoires in cytomegalovirus infection. V shed 6 bases, J shed 2 bases, and the junction held 12 bases outside the gene matches. CDR1 and CDR2 (germline): MNHNS, SASEGT. The CDR3 totals 17 residues. TCRdb itself ran the reads through MiXCR, one entry per CDR3 protein. The table lists roughly 800,000 distinct CDR3 sequences, just under 30% of them singletons, with over 10% in the top ten. The genes are TRBV6-1 and TRBJ1-2; TRBD1 agrees at 10 bases. This TCR was sampled from a human donor in good health (CMV status not recorded). Some clones in this sample may be carry-over from other donors' samples. The specimen comprised cultured CD8+ T cells from PBMCs, sampled from culture after CMV antigen stimulation. CDR3 nucleotide sequence: TGTGCCAGCAGGGACTGGGGACAGGGGTTTCAGAACTATGGCTACACCTTC. Amino acids: CASRDWGQGFQNYGYTF.